The 27 T cell receptor beta chains below were found in one sample sequenced in a study of blood T cell repertoires in COVID-19 (dated by TCRdb to the early 2020s). The library was generated by the immunoSEQ multiplex PCR assay. TCRdb holds this immuneACCESS table with in-frame rearrangements only. Some clones are missing; in checked studies, unresolved V genes explain under half, and the rest has no known cause. The table for this sample lists 75,000 to 100,000 clones; about 86% of them were counted only once. Less than 2% of the sample is in the top ten clones. Sample: peripheral blood. The receptors stem from an elderly man with acute or convalescent COVID-19.

V and J are TRBV5-1 and TRBJ2-7; 16 bases align to TRBD2. The CDR3 has 20 amino acids. Germline V gene sequence: CDR1 SGHRS, CDR2 YFSETQ. With V trimmed by 2 bases and J by 7 bases, 18 bases remained unmatched. CDR3 nucleotide sequence: TGCGCCAGCAGCTTTGGAATCTCCGGGACTAGCGGGAGGGCAGTGGGGGAGCAGTACTTC. Amino acid sequence: CASSFGISGTSGRAVGEQYF.

The chain has TRBV6-1 and TRBJ1-1; a weak D match, TRBD1 (5 bases). The length of the CDR3 is 15 residues. CDR1 MNHNS and CDR2 SASEGT come from the germline V gene. V lost 3 bases, J lost 0 bases, and 11 bases lay in between. The CDR3 reads CASSDQGLMNTEAFF. CDR3 nucleotide sequence: TGTGCCAGCAGTGACCAGGGATTGATGAACACTGAAGCTTTCTTT.

The chain recombines TRBV30 with TRBJ2-7, with TRBD2 identical over 9 bases. V was clipped by 1 base and J by 5 bases; unmatched bases: 9. This CDR3 has 15 amino acids. Germline V CDR1 and CDR2: GTSNPN, SVGIG (reference sequence). This chain's CDR3 is CAWSAGLAGPDEQYF. The CDR3 nucleotides are TGTGCCTGGAGTGCGGGCCTAGCGGGACCCGACGAGCAGTACTTC.

This chain links TRBV7-2 with TRBJ2-2; tentative D call: TRBD2 (6 bases). Germline V gives CDR1 SGHTA, CDR2 FQGNSA. The V end lost 1 base, the J end lost 7 bases, and 13 bases lay between the germline ends. The CDR3 totals 15 residues. CDR3 nucleotide sequence: TGTGCCAGCAGCTTAGTATCGGGAGCGGGCGGGGAGCTGTTTTTT. This encodes CASSLVSGAGGELFF. Variable domain in full (rest from reference TRBV7-2 and TRBJ2-2): GAGVSQSPSNKVTEKGKDVELRCDPISGHTALYWYRQSLGQGLEFLIYFQGNSAPDKSGLPSDRFSAERTGGSVSTLTIQRTQQEDSAVYLCASSLVSGAGGELFFGEGSRLTVL.

This chain links TRBV7-6 with TRBJ1-3, with 8 bases that match TRBD1. The CDR3 consists of 15 residues. Trimming took 4 bases from V and 2 from J; bases not matched to a gene: 4. Germline-derived CDR1 and CDR2 are SGHVS and FNYEAQ. The CDR3 protein is CASSSPQGAGNTIYF. The CDR3 DNA reads TGTGCCAGCAGCTCCCCACAGGGGGCTGGAAACACCATATATTTT. Together with reference TRBV7-6 and TRBJ1-3, the CDR3 gives the full variable domain: GAGVSQSPRYKVTKRGQDVALRCDPISGHVSLYWYRQALGQGPEFLTYFNYEAQQDKSGLPNDRFSAERPEGSISTLTIQRTEQRDSAMYRCASSSPQGAGNTIYFGEGSWLTVV.

This chain connects TRBV9 to TRBJ1-2; D might be TRBD1 (6 bases). Germline CDR1 and CDR2: SGDLS and YYNGEE. There are 14 residues in the CDR3. V was clipped by 0 bases and J by 7 bases, with 13 bases between them. The CDR3 bases are TGTGCCAGCAGCGTAGGGACAGTACCAGGTGGCTACACCTTC. This encodes CASSVGTVPGGYTF. The full variable domain, rest sourced from reference TRBV9 and TRBJ1-2, is DSGVTQTPKHLITATGQRVTLRCSPRSGDLSVYWYQQSLDQGLQFLIQYYNGEERAKGNILERFSAQQFPDLHSELNLSSLELGDSALYFCASSVGTVPGGYTFGSGTRLTVV.

The chain uses TRBV3-1 (or the pseudogene TRBV3-2) and TRBJ2-7; tentatively, D is TRBD2 (6 bases). Trimming stripped 1 base from V and 7 bases from J, with 23 bases between. The CDR3 extends over 17 amino acids. Germline V CDR1 and CDR2: LGHDT, YNNKEL (reference sequence). In DNA form, the CDR3 reads TGTGCCAGCAGCCAAGGCCTAAGGCGGGACGTTGGTCTAGAGCAGTACTTC. It encodes CASSQGLRRDVGLEQYF.

Only one count was recorded for this clone. One junction end disagrees with the germline gene, perhaps due to a read error. The V call is TRBV7-7, the J call TRBJ2-2, with 13 bases fitting TRBD2. Germline-derived CDR1 and CDR2 are SSHAT and FNYEAQ (reference sequence). This CDR3 is 18 amino acids long. The CDR3 region is CASSPTLGLAGITGELFF. The CDR3 DNA reads as TGTGCTAGCAGCCCGACTCTGGGACTAGCGGGAATCACCGGGGAGCTGTTTTTT.

J is TRBJ2-3 and V is TRBV9; 11 bases align to TRBD2. Germline V gene lookup returns CDR1 SGDLS and CDR2 YYNGEE. J was trimmed by 8 bases and V by 5 bases; bases with no gene match: 7. There are 14 residues in the CDR3. In DNA form, the CDR3 reads TGTGCCAGCAGGACGGGGCTAGCGGGAGGTACGCAGTATTTT. This gives the protein CASRTGLAGGTQYF.

This sequence joins TRBV7-2 and TRBJ1-1; D remains unclear. The germline gives CDR1 SGHTA, CDR2 FQGNSA. V lost 2 bases and J lost 1, with 5 bases in between. This CDR3 has 13 residues. CDR3 amino acids: CASSLSRNTEAFF. CDR3 sequence (DNA): TGTGCCAGCAGCTTATCTAGGAACACTGAAGCTTTCTTT.

The rearrangement joins TRBV19 to TRBJ2-1; possibly TRBD2 for D (5 bases). The germline gives CDR1 LNHDA, CDR2 SQIVND (reference sequence). This CDR3 is 15 amino acids long. V lost 5 bases to trimming and J lost 0 bases, with 11 bases between them. The CDR3 DNA reads as TGTGCCAGTAGTGTTCTAGCTGACTCCTACAATGAGCAGTTCTTC. It translates to CASSVLADSYNEQFF.

The chain has TRBV19 and TRBJ1-1; perhaps TRBD1 as D (6 bases). The CDR3 has 11 amino acids. Germline-derived CDR1 and CDR2 are LNHDA and SQIVND (reference sequence). V dropped 11 bases and J dropped 8 bases, with 15 bases sitting between them. The CDR3 sequence is CASRTQGEAFF. CDR3 bases: TGTGCCTCTCGAACGCAGGGGGAAGCTTTCTTT. The full variable domain, with the rest looked up from reference TRBV19 and TRBJ1-1, is DGGITQSPKYLFRKEGQNVTLSCEQNLNHDAMYWYRQDPGQGLRLIYYSQIVNDFQKGDIAEGYSVSREKKESFPLTVTSAQKNPTAFYLCASRTQGEAFFGQGTRLTVV.

The genes are TRBV28 and TRBJ2-3, with D maybe TRBD2 (5 bases). Germline lookup yields CDR1 MDHEN and CDR2 SYDVKM. The CDR3 consists of 13 residues. V was clipped by 6 bases and J by 3 bases, with 10 bases between them. The CDR3 here is CASRDSMTDTQYF. In DNA, the CDR3 is TGTGCCAGCAGGGACTCCATGACAGATACGCAGTATTTT.

In its sample, this clone was seen once. The gene calls are TRBV15 and TRBJ2-7, with 8 bases lining up with TRBD2. Germline assignment: CDR1 LNHNV and CDR2 YYDKDF (reference sequence). Losses at the gene ends were 3 bases for V and 7 bases for J; bases not matched to a gene: 5. CDR3 length: 13 amino acids. This chain's CDR3 is CATSRGQRGEQYF. The CDR3 DNA reads as TGTGCCACCAGCAGGGGCCAGCGGGGGGAGCAGTACTTC. The complete variable domain, with remaining parts taken from reference TRBV15 and TRBJ2-7, reads DAMVIQNPRYQVTQFGKPVTLSCSQTLNHNVMYWYQQKSSQAPKLLFHYYDKDFNNEADTPDNFQSRRPNTSFCFLDIRSPGLGDTAMYLCATSRGQRGEQYFGPGTRLTVT.

The chain has TRBV2 and TRBJ1-2; a possible D gene is TRBD1 (5 bases). Germline V gene sequence: CDR1 SNHLY, CDR2 FYNNEI. CDR3 length equals 13 residues. Between the trimmed V and J ends, which lost 8 bases and 5 bases, there was a span of 15 bases. For the CDR3, the DNA is TGTGCCAGCCAACAGGACGGAATATATGGCTACACCTTC. This gives the protein CASQQDGIYGYTF. Drawing the rest from reference TRBV2 and TRBJ1-2, the complete variable domain is EPEVTQTPSHQVTQMGQEVILRCVPISNHLYFYWYRQILGQKVEFLVSFYNNEISEKSEIFDDQFSVERPDGSNFTLKIRSTKLEDSAMYFCASQQDGIYGYTFGSGTRLTVV.

The rearrangement uses TRBV7-8 and TRBJ2-1; 8 nucleotides align to TRBD1. Unmatched junction bases numbered 11, after V lost 5 bases and J lost 8 bases. CDR1 is SGHVS, CDR2 FQNEAQ, per germline. The CDR3 contains 15 residues. CDR3: CASSPRSGGYYEQFF. In DNA, the CDR3 is TGTGCCAGCAGCCCCCGTTCAGGGGGCTATTATGAGCAGTTCTTC.

The CDR3 protein is CASSPHLRGAEDNSPLHF. The CDR3, as DNA: TGTGCCAGCAGCCCCCATCTCCGGGGGGCAGAAGATAATTCACCCCTCCACTTT. The chain carries TRBV4-2 and TRBJ1-6; weak D call: TRBD1 (6 bases). Trimming stripped 4 bases from V and 5 bases from J, with 21 bases between. Germline V lookup: CDR1 LGHNA, CDR2 YNFKEQ. CDR3 size: 18 residues.

V gene TRBV9 combines with J gene TRBJ1-1, with D perhaps TRBD1 (5 bases). Per germline, CDR1 SGDLS and CDR2 YYNGEE. Trimming took 4 bases from V and 5 from J, leaving 15 bases between them. The CDR3 has 14 residues. The CDR3 region is CASSWGERTTEAFF. Written as DNA, the CDR3 is TGTGCCAGCAGCTGGGGGGAGAGAACAACTGAAGCTTTCTTT.

The rearrangement joins TRBV28 to TRBJ1-2; 7 bases line up with TRBD1. CDR1 is MDHEN and CDR2 is SYDVKM in the germline V gene. There are 15 residues in the CDR3. With V trimmed by 10 bases and J by 1 base, 12 bases remained unmatched. CDR3 sequence: CATFMTGRINYGYTF. CDR3 nucleotides: TGTGCCACCTTTATGACAGGGCGGATTAACTATGGCTACACCTTC.

The CDR3 spells CASSPTPGQGAASSYNEQFF. The CDR3 DNA reads as TGTGCCAGCAGCCCTACCCCGGGACAGGGGGCCGCGAGCTCCTACAATGAGCAGTTCTTC. This rearrangement joins TRBV4-2 to TRBJ2-1, with 12 bases lining up with TRBD1. The length of the CDR3 is 20 residues. With 4 bases clipped from V and 0 bases from J, the junction kept 13 bases outside the gene matches. Per germline, CDR1 LGHNA and CDR2 YNFKEQ.

This clone was seen just once. The V call is TRBV7-2, the J call TRBJ2-5; the D is unclear. The CDR3 has 13 amino acids. CDR1 and CDR2 from the germline V gene are SGHTA and FQGNSA. V was cut by 4 bases and J by 4 bases, with 10 bases left in between. CDR3 nucleotide sequence: TGTGCCAGCAGCTCATCCACGGGAGAGACCCAGTACTTC. Amino acid sequence: CASSSSTGETQYF. The variable domain in full, completed from reference TRBV7-2 and TRBJ2-5, reads GAGVSQSPSNKVTEKGKDVELRCDPISGHTALYWYRQSLGQGLEFLIYFQGNSAPDKSGLPSDRFSAERTGGSVSTLTIQRTQQEDSAVYLCASSSSTGETQYFGPGTRLLVL.

This clone was picked up one time. CDR3 residues: CASGPGRDRGEQYF. In DNA, the CDR3 is TGTGCCAGTGGCCCTGGGAGGGACAGGGGAGAGCAGTACTTC. The gene calls are TRBV19 and TRBJ2-7, with 10 bases lining up with TRBD1. V dropped 8 bases and J dropped 7; count of bases not matched to a gene: 11. Germline V lookup: CDR1 LNHDA, CDR2 SQIVND (reference sequence). The CDR3 extends over 14 amino acids.

This sequence joins TRBV9 and TRBJ2-1; D may be TRBD1 (6 bases). Between the trimmed V and J ends, which lost 0 bases and 3 bases, there was a span of 16 bases. The germline V gene encodes CDR1 SGDLS and CDR2 YYNGEE. This CDR3 region has 17 residues. CDR3 in DNA: TGTGCCAGCAGCGTAGGAATAGGCAGGGGACACTACAATGAGCAGTTCTTC. Its protein product is CASSVGIGRGHYNEQFF.

The chain uses TRBV10-2 and TRBJ1-1, with 8 bases aligning to TRBD1. V dropped 2 bases and J dropped 8; count of bases not matched to a gene: 7. This CDR3 comprises 14 residues. CDR1 and CDR2 from the germline V gene are WSHSY and SAAADI. The CDR3 coding sequence is TGCGCCAGCAGTGAGCAGGGGGCACTCTCCGAAGCTTTCTTT. This codes for CASSEQGALSEAFF.

This clone was observed a handful of times. The rearrangement uses TRBV5-1 and TRBJ2-3; D possibly corresponds to TRBD1 (7 bases). The CDR3 runs 15 residues. Germline V gene lookup returns CDR1 SGHRS and CDR2 YFSETQ. V lost 5 bases to trimming and J lost 3 bases, with 16 bases between them. The CDR3 DNA follows: TGCGCCAGCAGGTTACAGGGGACTTTGACAGATACGCAGTATTTT. It encodes CASRLQGTLTDTQYF.

The chain is built from TRBV6-5 and TRBJ1-6; D is uncertain. The CDR3 is 13 residues long. V was pared by 2 bases and J by 9 bases, with 8 bases between. Germline CDR1 and CDR2: MNHEY and SVGAGI. The CDR3 DNA reads as TGTGCCAGCAGTTACGAGGTGACTTCACCCCTCCACTTT. It yields the protein CASSYEVTSPLHF.

The DNA of the CDR3 is TGCAGTGCTCGGGACAGGAGTGAAGCTTTCTTT. It yields the protein CSARDRSEAFF. This rearrangement joins TRBV20-1 to TRBJ1-1; 8 bases map to TRBD1. J gave up 7 bases and V 5 bases, and 3 bases lay outside the gene matches. The CDR3 length is 11 residues. CDR1 is DFQATT and CDR2 is SNEGSKA in the germline V gene (reference sequence).